The rows below give T cell receptor beta chains drawn from one sample of a study of cytomegalovirus exposure and HLA in healthy donors. Data came from immunoSEQ multiplex PCR; TCRdb stores just in-frame clones and leaves some out. The sample carries approximately 150,000 clones, 60% to 80% recorded once. Sequencing was carried out using PBMCs. The receptors come from a man aged 60-69 years in good health and CMV-seronegative. The CDR3 runs from the conserved cysteine through the conserved F or W. Fields, in order: D gene, CDR3 length, clone size, V gene, J gene, CDR3 DNA, CDR3 protein. D genes are given only for firm matches. Size is omitted from some rows. Given values are once, few, many or a class for expanded clones.

>TRBD2|18|-|TRBV5-1|TRBJ2-3
TGCGCCAGCAGCCTCCGGGACGTCAGGACTAGCCGGGGAGATACGCAGTATTTT
CASSLRDVRTSRGDTQYF
>-|16|-|TRBV18|TRBJ1-4
TGTGCCAGCTCACCGAACAGCCGAACAACTAATGAAAAACTGTTTTTT
CASSPNSRTTNEKLFF
>-|15|-|TRBV7-2|TRBJ2-7
TGTGCCAGCAGCCCGAGGGGGGGATCGTTCGACGAGCAGTACTTC
CASSPRGGSFDEQYF
>TRBD1|13|-|TRBV6-1|TRBJ2-7
TGTGCCAGCACTCGACAGGGGGCGGACGAGCAGTACTTC
CASTRQGADEQYF
>-|15|-|TRBV11-2|TRBJ2-3
TGTGCCAGCAGCCTAGGACGGGGGGCCACAGATACGCAGTATTTT
CASSLGRGATDTQYF
>TRBD2|14|-|TRBV30|TRBJ2-7
TGTGCCTGGAGTGTTGGCGGGGGGCTTTACGAGCAGTACTTC
CAWSVGGGLYEQYF
>TRBD2|11|few|TRBV10-2|TRBJ2-7
TGCGCCTTTACTAGCGCTCACGAGCAGTACTTC
CAFTSAHEQYF
>-|19|few|TRBV4-1|TRBJ1-6
TGCGCCAGCAGCCAAGAATTGGGGAGAAGAAGCTCCTATAATTCACCCCTCCACTTT
CASSQELGRRSSYNSPLHF
>-|15|-|TRBV13|TRBJ2-7
TGTGCCAGCAGCTTAGGAGGAGAGGGCCCGTACGAGCAGTACTTC
CASSLGGEGPYEQYF
>-|17|few|TRBV7-3|TRBJ2-7
TGTGCCAGCAGCCCCTCCCTTAGACCGCTCCTTCGGGACGAGCAGTACTTC
CASSPSLRPLLRDEQYF
>TRBD2|13|-|TRBV11-3|TRBJ2-1
TGTGCCAGCAACCCAAGCGGGAGCGGTGAGCAGTTCTTC
CASNPSGSGEQFF
>-|15|-|TRBV10-3|TRBJ1-3
TGTGCCATCAGTGATCAGCTGGACTCTGGAAACACTATATATTTT
CAISDQLDSGNTIYF
>-|13|-|TRBV19|TRBJ1-5
TGTGCCAGTAGGGACATGGAGGGTCAGCCCCAGCATTTT
CASRDMEGQPQHF
>-|16|-|TRBV5-1|TRBJ2-1
TGCGCCAGCAGCTTGGATAGCGGAGGTACCTACAATGAGCAGTTCTTC
CASSLDSGGTYNEQFF
>-|16|-|TRBV5-6|TRBJ2-1
TGTGCCAGCAGCTGGGACGGGGGTGCCCACTACAATGAGCAGTTCTTC
CASSWDGGAHYNEQFF
>-|15|-|TRBV6-1|TRBJ1-3
TGTGCCAGCACCGAGGGCGGGGCCTCTGGAAACACCATATATTTT
CASTEGGASGNTIYF
>TRBD2|17|-|TRBV7-2|TRBJ2-1
TGTGCCAGCAGCTTAGGGAGGTCTAGCGGGTTACGCAATGAGCAGTTCTTC
CASSLGRSSGLRNEQFF
>TRBD1|15|-|TRBV7-3|TRBJ2-1
TGTGCCAGCAGCTTAAGGACAGGGGGTTACAATGAGCAGTTCTTC
CASSLRTGGYNEQFF
>TRBD1|15|-|TRBV5-1|TRBJ2-7
TGCGCCAGCAGCGTAAATACAGGGGGCACTTCCGAGCAGTACTTC
CASSVNTGGTSEQYF
>-|17|few|TRBV11-2|TRBJ2-1
TGTGCCAGCAGCTTAGGGGTTAGCGGATACTCCTACAATGAGCAGTTCTTC
CASSLGVSGYSYNEQFF
>TRBD1|15|-|TRBV10-3|TRBJ2-5
TGTGCCATCAGTGAGTCAGGACAGGGGGGAGAGACCCAGTACTTC
CAISESGQGGETQYF